This T cell receptor (beta chain) was sequenced for a study of blood T cell repertoires in COVID-19. Study-wide background: The analysed material was cDNA or gDNA that came from T cells, B-cell-depleted T cells, or PBMCs.

As processed by the authors: By means of reference gene primer amplification, nucleated cell counts were estimated. Assay: immunoSEQ multiplex PCR; the TCRdb copy retains only in-frame clones and omits some. The V and J calls and clone size come from that table; D and trimming were worked out from the DNA. The repertoire holds about 140,000 clones, with 75% to 90% as singletons. The CDR3 extends over 14 amino acids. The germline CDR1 and CDR2 sequences are SGHRS and YFSETQ. Trimming took off 5 bases at V and 0 bases at J, with 11 bases between the two ends. The sample consisted of PBMCs or T cells enriched from blood (not recorded which). This TCR came from a man aged 65 to 79 who had been exposed to COVID-19. The chain employs TRBV5-1 and TRBJ1-1; D perhaps matches TRBD1 (5 bases). CDR3 DNA: TGCGCCAGCAGGGACATGTTCATGAACACTGAAGCTTTCTTT. This encodes CASRDMFMNTEAFF.